A single sample is the source of the 17 T cell receptor beta chains below, sequenced in a study of blood T cell repertoires in COVID-19 (dated by TCRdb to the early 2020s). To prepare the library, the immunoSEQ multiplex PCR assay was applied. In TCRdb, the immuneACCESS table is reduced to in-frame sequences with V and J assigned. These tables do not hold every clone; where another copy was compared, an unresolved V gene accounts for under half, and the others remain unexplained. In all, the sample holds 200,000 to 300,000 clones, and 70% to 90% of those were seen once. 4.5% to 5.5% of the sample lies in the top ten. The sample consisted of peripheral blood. The receptors stem from a man in his fifties or sixties with COVID-19, enrolled during active disease.

The chain links TRBV10-3 to TRBJ2-3; TRBD2 agrees at 8 bases. Trimming took 4 bases from V and 7 from J; bases not matched to a gene: 13. The CDR3 loop spans 16 amino acids. Looked up from germline, CDR1 is ENHRY and CDR2 is SYGVKD. CDR3 sequence (DNA): TGTGCCATCAGTGGGGGATTGGCGGGGGGAAAAAATACGCAGTATTTT. Protein: CAISGGLAGGKNTQYF.

The chain links TRBV9 to TRBJ2-2; 9 bases map to TRBD2. Germline V gene sequence: CDR1 SGDLS, CDR2 YYNGEE. V dropped 0 bases and J dropped 2; count of bases not matched to a gene: 5. This CDR3 is 17 amino acids long. CDR3 coding DNA: TGTGCCAGCAGCGTAGGGGGACTAGCACAAAACACCGGGGAGCTGTTTTTT. Translated, it gives CASSVGGLAQNTGELFF.

The chain is built from TRBV10-3 and TRBJ1-2, with 7 positions matching TRBD1. The CDR3 length is 13 residues. Germline CDR1 and CDR2: ENHRY and SYGVKD. V gave up 2 bases and J gave up 8 bases; unmatched junction bases: 5. This CDR3 reads CAISEDRVAGYTF. The CDR3 DNA follows: TGTGCCATCAGTGAGGACAGGGTTGCGGGCTACACCTTC.

The chain has TRBV12-3 or TRBV12-4 and TRBJ2-5; tentative D call: TRBD2 (7 bases). The CDR3 is made up of 13 amino acids. Between the trimmed V and J ends, which lost 2 bases and 5 bases, there was a span of 9 bases. The CDR3 nucleotides are TGTGCCAGCAGTTTAAGGGGGGGGGAGACCCAGTACTTC. Translation gives CASSLRGGETQYF.

The gene calls are TRBV5-4 and TRBJ2-1; 14 nucleotides match TRBD2. With 2 bases clipped from V and 9 bases from J, the junction kept 7 bases outside the gene matches. CDR1 SGHNT and CDR2 YYREEE come from the germline V gene (reference sequence). The CDR3 runs 16 residues. The CDR3 spells CASSFGLAGGPGEQFF. The DNA of the CDR3 is TGTGCCAGCAGCTTCGGACTAGCGGGGGGCCCGGGTGAGCAGTTCTTC.

This chain joins TRBV4-2 and TRBJ1-6, with D perhaps TRBD1 (6 bases). CDR1 and CDR2 (germline): LGHNA, YNFKEQ. The CDR3 extends over 16 amino acids. V lost 4 bases and J 1 base, leaving 11 bases between the germline ends. The CDR3 is CASSPPRGSYNSPLHF. As DNA, the CDR3 is TGTGCCAGCAGCCCACCCAGGGGATCCTATAATTCACCCCTCCACTTT.

J is TRBJ2-1 and V is TRBV3-1 (or the pseudogene TRBV3-2); D perhaps matches TRBD2 (6 bases). Trimming removed 2 bases from V and 4 bases from J, with 12 bases in between. This CDR3 contains 15 residues. Per germline, CDR1 LGHDT and CDR2 YNNKEL (reference sequence). The CDR3 DNA sequence: TGTGCCAGCAGCCAACTCATCGGGGGTTACAATGAGCAGTTCTTC. It yields the protein CASSQLIGGYNEQFF.

The chain uses TRBV7-2 and TRBJ1-6, with D possibly being TRBD1 (5 bases). The CDR3 contains 14 residues. V gave up 11 bases and J gave up 0 bases, with 11 bases separating them. The germline V gene has CDR1 SGHTA and CDR2 FQGNSA. This CDR3 is CAGGGSSYNSPLHF. In DNA, the CDR3 is TGTGCCGGGGGGGGGAGCTCCTATAATTCACCCCTCCACTTT.

V gene TRBV11-1 combines with J gene TRBJ2-2; the D gene is possibly TRBD2 (5 bases). The CDR3 is 13 amino acids. V was pared by 3 bases and J by 5 bases, with 7 bases between. From germline, CDR1 is SGHAT and CDR2 FQDESV (reference sequence). This CDR3 is CASSFGVTGELFF. CDR3 in DNA: TGTGCCAGCAGCTTCGGGGTTACCGGGGAGCTGTTTTTT.

This chain links TRBV7-2 with TRBJ1-4; 9 bases map to TRBD1. The CDR3 runs 13 residues. The junction had 6 bases not matched to a gene; V was cut back by 5 bases and J by 11 bases. Germline CDR1 is SGHTA and CDR2 is FQGNSA. CDR3 sequence: CASSRDRAFKLFF. As DNA, the CDR3 is TGTGCCAGCAGCCGGGACAGGGCCTTTAAACTGTTTTTT.

The CDR3 coding sequence is TGTGCCATGGACAGGGAGAATTCACCCCTCCACTTT. This sequence encodes CAMDRENSPLHF. V usage is TRBV7-4 and J usage is TRBJ1-6, with 8 bases that match TRBD1. Germline CDR1 and CDR2: SGHVT and SQSDAQ. Germline trimming cut 10 bases from V and 7 bases from J; bases unmatched to any gene: 3. CDR3 length equals 12 residues.

The chain couples TRBV3-1 (or the pseudogene TRBV3-2) to TRBJ1-5; tentative D call: TRBD1 (6 bases). Germline-derived CDR1 and CDR2 are LGHDT and YNNKEL (reference sequence). This CDR3 spans 15 amino acids. Trimming took 0 bases from V and 1 from J, leaving 7 bases between them. The CDR3 is CASSQEGASNQPQHF. The CDR3 DNA sequence: TGTGCCAGCAGCCAAGAGGGGGCGAGCAATCAGCCCCAGCATTTT.

This clone was observed a single time. The J gene is TRBJ2-3, the V gene TRBV7-6; 9 bases are a match to TRBD2. Germline CDR1 is SGHVS and CDR2 is FNYEAQ. The CDR3 totals 16 residues. V shed 5 bases and J 2 bases; nucleotides not matched to a gene: 8. The CDR3 region is CASSQRPSGATDTQYF. The CDR3 bases are TGTGCCAGCAGCCAGCGCCCTAGCGGGGCCACAGATACGCAGTATTTT.

This clone was counted a single time. This chain connects TRBV7-2 to TRBJ1-5; D gene ambiguous. The CDR3 covers 13 residues. Trimming pared 0 bases from V and 9 bases from J, leaving 9 bases between. The germline CDR1 and CDR2 sequences are SGHTA and FQGNSA. This chain's CDR3 is CASSLARERPQHF. DNA for the CDR3: TGTGCCAGCAGCTTAGCGCGGGAACGGCCCCAGCATTTT.

DNA for the CDR3: TGTGCCTGGAGTCGCGCAACTCAAGAGACCCAGTACTTC. It codes for CAWSRATQETQYF. The J gene is TRBJ2-5, the V gene TRBV30; D gene unclear. V lost 2 bases to trimming and J lost 2 bases, with 9 bases between them. Germline assignment: CDR1 GTSNPN and CDR2 SVGIG (reference sequence). CDR3 length: 13 residues.

This chain links TRBV5-6 with TRBJ1-1; 7 positions match TRBD1. CDR1 and CDR2 from the germline V gene are SGHDT and YYEEEE. This CDR3 has 13 amino acids. Trimming at V came to 2 bases and at J to 11 bases, leaving 9 bases not matched to a gene. CDR3 sequence: CASSLPTGEVAFF. CDR3 nucleotide sequence: TGTGCCAGCAGCTTACCCACAGGGGAGGTGGCTTTCTTT.

The chain links TRBV9 to TRBJ1-5; no reliable D call. The germline V gene encodes CDR1 SGDLS and CDR2 YYNGEE. The CDR3 has 15 amino acids. V lost 4 bases and J 5 bases, leaving 16 bases between the germline ends. The CDR3, as DNA: TGTGCCAGCAGCCCCTCGGGAGGCCGCCATCAGCCCCAGCATTTT. It is translated as CASSPSGGRHQPQHF.